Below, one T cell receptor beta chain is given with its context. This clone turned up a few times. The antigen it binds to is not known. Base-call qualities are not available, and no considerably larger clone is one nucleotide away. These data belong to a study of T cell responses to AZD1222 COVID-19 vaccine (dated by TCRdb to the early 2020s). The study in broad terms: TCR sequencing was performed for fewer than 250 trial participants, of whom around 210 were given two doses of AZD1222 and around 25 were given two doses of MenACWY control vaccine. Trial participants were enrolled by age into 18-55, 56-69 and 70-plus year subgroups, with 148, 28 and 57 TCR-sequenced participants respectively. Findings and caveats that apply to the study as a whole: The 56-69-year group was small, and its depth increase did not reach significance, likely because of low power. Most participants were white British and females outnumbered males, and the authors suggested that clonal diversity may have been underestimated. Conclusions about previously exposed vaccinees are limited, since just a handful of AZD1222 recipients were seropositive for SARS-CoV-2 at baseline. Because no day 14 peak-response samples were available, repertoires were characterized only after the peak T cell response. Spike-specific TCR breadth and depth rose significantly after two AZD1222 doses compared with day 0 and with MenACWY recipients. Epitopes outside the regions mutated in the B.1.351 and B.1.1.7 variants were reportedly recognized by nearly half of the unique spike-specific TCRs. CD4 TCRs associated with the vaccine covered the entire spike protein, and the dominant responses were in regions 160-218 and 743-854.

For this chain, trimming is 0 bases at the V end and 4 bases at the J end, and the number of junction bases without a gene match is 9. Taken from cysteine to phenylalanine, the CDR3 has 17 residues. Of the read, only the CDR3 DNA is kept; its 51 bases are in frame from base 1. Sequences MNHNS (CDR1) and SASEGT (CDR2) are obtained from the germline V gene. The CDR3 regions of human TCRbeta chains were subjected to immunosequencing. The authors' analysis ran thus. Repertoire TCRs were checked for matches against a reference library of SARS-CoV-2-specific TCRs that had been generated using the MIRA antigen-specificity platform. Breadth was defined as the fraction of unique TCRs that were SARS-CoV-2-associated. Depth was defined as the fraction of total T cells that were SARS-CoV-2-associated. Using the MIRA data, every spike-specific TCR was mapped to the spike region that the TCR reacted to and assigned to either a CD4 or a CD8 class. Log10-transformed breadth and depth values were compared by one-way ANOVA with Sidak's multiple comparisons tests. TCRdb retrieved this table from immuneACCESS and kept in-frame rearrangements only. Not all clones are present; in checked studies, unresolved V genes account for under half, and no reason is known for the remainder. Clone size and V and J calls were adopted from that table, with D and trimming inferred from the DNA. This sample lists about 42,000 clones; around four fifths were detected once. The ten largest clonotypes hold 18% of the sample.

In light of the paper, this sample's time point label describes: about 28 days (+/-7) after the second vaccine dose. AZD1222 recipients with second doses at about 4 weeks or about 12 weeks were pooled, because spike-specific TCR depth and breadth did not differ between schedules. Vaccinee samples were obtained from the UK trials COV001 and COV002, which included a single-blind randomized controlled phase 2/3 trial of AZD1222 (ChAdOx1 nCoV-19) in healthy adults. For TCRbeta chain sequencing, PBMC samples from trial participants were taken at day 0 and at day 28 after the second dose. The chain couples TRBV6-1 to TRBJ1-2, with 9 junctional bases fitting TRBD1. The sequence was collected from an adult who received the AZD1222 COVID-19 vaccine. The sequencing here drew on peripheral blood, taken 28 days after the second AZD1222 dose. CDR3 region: CASSEAGHRGQGYGYTF. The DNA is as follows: TGTGCCAGCAGTGAAGCCGGACACAGGGGGCAGGGCTATGGCTACACCTTC.